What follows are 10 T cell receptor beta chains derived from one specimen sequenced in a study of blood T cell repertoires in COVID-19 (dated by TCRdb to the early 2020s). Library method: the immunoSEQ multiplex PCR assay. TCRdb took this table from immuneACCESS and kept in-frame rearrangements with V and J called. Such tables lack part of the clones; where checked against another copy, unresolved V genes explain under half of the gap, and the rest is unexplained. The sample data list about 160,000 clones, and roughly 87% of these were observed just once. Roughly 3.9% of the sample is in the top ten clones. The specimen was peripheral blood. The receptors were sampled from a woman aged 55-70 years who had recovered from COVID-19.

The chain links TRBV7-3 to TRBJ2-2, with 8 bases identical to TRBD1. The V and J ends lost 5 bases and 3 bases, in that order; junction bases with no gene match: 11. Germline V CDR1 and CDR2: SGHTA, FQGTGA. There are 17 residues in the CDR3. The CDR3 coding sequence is TGTGCCAGCAGCCCCTGGTCCGGGACAGGTCACACCGGGGAGCTGTTTTTT. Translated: CASSPWSGTGHTGELFF.

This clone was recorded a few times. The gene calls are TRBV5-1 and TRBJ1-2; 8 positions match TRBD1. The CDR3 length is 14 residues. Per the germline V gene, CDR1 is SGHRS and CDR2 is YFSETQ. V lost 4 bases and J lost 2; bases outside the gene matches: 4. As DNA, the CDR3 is TGCGCCAGCAGCCCGAGGACAGGGAACTATGGCTACACCTTC. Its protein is CASSPRTGNYGYTF.

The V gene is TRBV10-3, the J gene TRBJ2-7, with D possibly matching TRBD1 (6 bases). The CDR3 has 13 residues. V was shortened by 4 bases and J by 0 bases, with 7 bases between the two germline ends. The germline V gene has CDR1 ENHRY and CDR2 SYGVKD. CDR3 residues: CAISAQGSYEQYF. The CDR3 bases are TGTGCCATCAGTGCACAGGGCTCCTACGAGCAGTACTTC.

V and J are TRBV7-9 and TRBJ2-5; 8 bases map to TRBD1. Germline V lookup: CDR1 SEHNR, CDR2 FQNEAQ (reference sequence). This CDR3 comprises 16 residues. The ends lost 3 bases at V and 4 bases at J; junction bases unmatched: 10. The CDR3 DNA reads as TGTGCCAGCAGCTTCGGTCAGGGGGCGATTGGAGAGACCCAGTACTTC. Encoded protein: CASSFGQGAIGETQYF. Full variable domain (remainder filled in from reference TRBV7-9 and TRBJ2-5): DTGVSQNPRHKITKRGQNVTFRCDPISEHNRLYWYRQTLGQGPEFLTYFQNEAQLEKSRLLSDRFSAERPKGSFSTLEIQRTEQGDSAMYLCASSFGQGAIGETQYFGPGTRLLVL.

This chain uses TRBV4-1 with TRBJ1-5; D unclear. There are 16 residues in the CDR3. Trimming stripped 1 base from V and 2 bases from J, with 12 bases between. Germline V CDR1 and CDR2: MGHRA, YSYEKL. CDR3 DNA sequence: TGCGCCAGCAGCCAAGGGAGGGTTTACGGCAATCAGCCCCAGCATTTT. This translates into CASSQGRVYGNQPQHF.

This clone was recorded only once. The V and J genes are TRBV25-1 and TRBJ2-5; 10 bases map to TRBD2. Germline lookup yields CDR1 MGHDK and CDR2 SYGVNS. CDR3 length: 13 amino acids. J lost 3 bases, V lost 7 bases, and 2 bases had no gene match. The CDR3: CASTSGGEETQYF. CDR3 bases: TGTGCCAGCACTAGCGGGGGTGAAGAGACCCAGTACTTC.

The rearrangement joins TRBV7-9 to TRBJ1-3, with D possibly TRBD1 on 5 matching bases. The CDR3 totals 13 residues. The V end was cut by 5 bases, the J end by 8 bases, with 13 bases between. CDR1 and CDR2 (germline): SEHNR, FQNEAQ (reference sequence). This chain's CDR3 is CASSPQVVDTIYF. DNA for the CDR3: TGTGCCAGCAGCCCACAGGTCGTGGACACCATATATTTT.

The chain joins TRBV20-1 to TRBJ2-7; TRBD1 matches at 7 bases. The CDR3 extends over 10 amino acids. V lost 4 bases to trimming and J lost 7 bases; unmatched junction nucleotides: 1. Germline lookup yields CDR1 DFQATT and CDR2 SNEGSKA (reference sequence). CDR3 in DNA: TGCAGTGCTAAGGACAGGGAGCAGTACTTC. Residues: CSAKDREQYF.

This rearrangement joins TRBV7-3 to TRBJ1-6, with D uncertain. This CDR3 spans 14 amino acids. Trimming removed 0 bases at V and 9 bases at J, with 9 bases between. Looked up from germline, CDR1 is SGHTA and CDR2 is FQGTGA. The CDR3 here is CASSLTGAGSPLHF. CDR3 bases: TGTGCCAGCAGCTTAACGGGAGCAGGTTCACCCCTCCACTTT.

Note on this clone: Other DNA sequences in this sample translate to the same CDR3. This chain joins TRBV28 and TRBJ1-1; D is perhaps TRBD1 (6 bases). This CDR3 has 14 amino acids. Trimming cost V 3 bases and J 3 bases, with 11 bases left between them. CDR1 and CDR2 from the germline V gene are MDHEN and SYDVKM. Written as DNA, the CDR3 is TGTGCCAGCAGTTTGTCCTACAGGGACACTGAAGCTTTCTTT. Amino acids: CASSLSYRDTEAFF.